The rows below give T cell receptor delta chains drawn from one sample of a study of human gamma delta and Vdelta1 T cells. TCRdb ran CATT on the PCR reads. The sample holds fewer than 15,000 delta-chain clones, roughly 53% seen once. Their antigens remain unidentified. The sample taken for sequencing was Vdelta1 gamma-delta T cells from blood grown in culture (DOT cells). These receptors originate from a human donor in good health. Both conserved end residues are part of each CDR3. D genes are given only for firm matches. The size of a clone is reported for some rows only, either as once, few or many, or as a class for expanded clones.

clone size,D gene,J gene,V gene,CDR3 DNA,CDR3 protein
once,TRDD3,TRDJ1,TRDV1,TGTGCTCTTGGGGAAATCAGACTGGGGGATGTCCCCGATAAACTCATCTTT,CALGEIRLGDVPDKLIF
NA,TRDD3,TRDJ1,TRDV1,TGTGCTCTTGGGGAACCCTCCCCACGGGGGATACCCCAACCGTACACCGATAAACTCATCTTT,CALGEPSPRGIPQPYTDKLIF
NA,TRDD3,TRDJ1,TRDV1,TGTGCTCTTGGAAACCTGGACAACCGGAGTACTGGGGGATACTCCTACACCGATAAACTCATCTTT,CALGNLDNRSTGGYSYTDKLIF
once,TRDD2,TRDJ1,TRDV1,TGTGCTCTTGGGGACAACAGCCTTCCTACGTTAGAGGGACGAATGAGACTCATCTTT,CALGDNSLPTLEGRMRLIF
few,NA,TRDJ1,TRDV1,TGTGCTCTTGGGGAAACCCTGGGACCCACCGATAAACTCATCTTT,CALGETLGPTDKLIF
NA,TRDD3,TRDJ1,TRDV1,TGTGCTCTTGGGGAACCCGCTGTACTGAATCCGACCATGGGGGATCGCCACCACAAGAGGAAACTCATCTTT,CALGEPAVLNPTMGDRHHKRKLIF
NA,TRDD3,TRDJ3,TRDV1,TGTGCTCTTGGGAACCCTTCAGCTGGGGGATCCCGGAGCTCCTGGGACACCCGACAGATGTTTTTC,CALGNPSAGGSRSSWDTRQMFF
NA,TRDD3,TRDJ1,TRDV1,TGTGCTCTTGGGGACCCCTATACTGGGGGATACGCGTACACCGATAAACTCATCTTT,CALGDPYTGGYAYTDKLIF
few,TRDD3,TRDJ1,TRDV2,TGTGCCTGTGGGGACTACTGGGGGAACACCGATAAACTCATCTTT,CACGDYWGNTDKLIF
NA,NA,TRDJ3,TRDV1,TGTGCTCTTGGGGAACTGTCCCGCTCCTGGGACACCCGACAGATGTTTTTC,CALGELSRSWDTRQMFF
large,TRDD3,TRDJ1,TRDV1,TGTGCTCTTGGGTCCCGCAGTTCCGTTCTCTGGGGGTCTCATAAACTCATCTTT,CALGSRSSVLWGSHKLIF
NA,TRDD3,TRDJ1,TRDV1,TGTGCTCTTGGGGAACGAGTGACAAGGCCTTCTCCTACGGGGGATACGGAGTACACCGATAAACTCATCTTT,CALGERVTRPSPTGDTEYTDKLIF
few,NA,TRDJ1,TRDV1,TGTGCTCTTGGGGAATTAGCACCGTACCCCACCGATAAACTCATCTTT,CALGELAPYPTDKLIF
NA,NA,TRDJ1,TRDV1,TGTGCTCTTGGGGAACTAGGCCCTCGTACTTCTAAGGACACCGATAAACTCATCTTT,CALGELGPRTSKDTDKLIF
few,NA,TRDJ1,TRDV1,TGTGCTCTTGGGGAACCGACCGTCGGCACCGATAAACTCATCTTT,CALGEPTVGTDKLIF
NA,NA,TRDJ1,TRDV1,TGTGCTCTTGGGGATCGGCCTTCCAACGTTCCAGGTTACACCGATAAACTCATCTTT,CALGDRPSNVPGYTDKLIF
NA,TRDD3,TRDJ1,TRDV1,TGTGCTCTTGGGGAAATCTGGGGGATAAATTCCGATAAACTCATCTTT,CALGEIWGINSDKLIF
NA,NA,TRDJ1,TRDV1,TGTGCTCTTGGGGAACTAGGGTGGGCCACCCTTGGATGGAGGGGGTACACCGATAAACGCATCTTT,CALGELGWATLGWRGYTDKRIF
few,TRDD3,TRDJ1,TRDV1,TGTGCTCTTGGGGAACTAGGTCGACTGGGGGGCCGTACCGATAAACTCATCTTT,CALGELGRLGGRTDKLIF
NA,NA,TRDJ1,TRDV1,TGTGCTCTTGGGGACGTTTTGCTCCACGAGGATAAACTCATCTTT,CALGDVLLHEDKLIF
NA,TRDD3,TRDJ1,TRDV1,TGTGCTCTTGGGGAACTAACCACCTGGGGGAGTGTTTCCGATAAACTCATCTTT,CALGELTTWGSVSDKLIF
few,TRDD3,TRDJ1,TRDV1,TGTGCTCTTGGGGAAGGACCCCCGGGGGTCTGGGGGGCAGACACCGATAAACTCATCTTT,CALGEGPPGVWGADTDKLIF
few,NA,TRDJ1,TRDV1,TGTGCTCTTGGGGAAGTCCCGGCCCAGGTGCCATCCGATAAACTCATCTTT,CALGEVPAQVPSDKLIF
NA,TRDD3,TRDJ1,TRDV1,TGTGCTCTTGGGGAACATGCTGGGGGATCGTGGATACCGACCGATAAACTCATCTTT,CALGEHAGGSWIPTDKLIF
NA,TRDD3,TRDJ1,TRDV1,TGTGCTCTTGAGAGTTCCCGACCTGGGGGATACAAAATTTACACCGATAAACTCATCTTT,CALESSRPGGYKIYTDKLIF
NA,TRDD3,TRDJ1,TRDV1,TGTGCTCTTGGGGAACTTGGGGACTTGAACTGGGGGAAATGCCCCGATAAACTCATCTTT,CALGELGDLNWGKCPDKLIF
NA,NA,TRDJ1,TRDV1,TGTGCTCTTGGGGAAGAGCAAAGTTTTGGTACCACATCGTACACCGATAAACTCATCTTT,CALGEEQSFGTTSYTDKLIF
NA,TRDD3,TRDJ1,TRDV1,TGTGCTCTTGGGGAACTTCCTACTTTGGGGATACGGGTCGATAAACTCATCTTT,CALGELPTLGIRVDKLIF
few,TRDD3,TRDJ1,TRDV1,TGTGCTCTTGGGGGCCACCTTCCCCCTAAATTACTGGGGGACGAACCCCGGTACACCGATAAACTCATCTTT,CALGGHLPPKLLGDEPRYTDKLIF
NA,TRDD3,TRDJ1,TRDV1,TGTGCTCTTGGGGAACTAATTGGCACTTGGGGGAAAAACACCGATAAACTCATCTTT,CALGELIGTWGKNTDKLIF
NA,TRDD3,TRDJ1,TRDV1,TGTGCTCTTGGGGAACTCCTGTTGGGGGATATGTACACCGATAAACTCATCTTT,CALGELLLGDMYTDKLIF
once,TRDD3,TRDJ1,TRDV1,TGTGCTCTTGGGGCCCCCTTCTCCCCGTTTATACTGGGGGAGCGGTACACCGATAAACTCATCTTT,CALGAPFSPFILGERYTDKLIF
NA,NA,TRDJ1,TRDV1,TGTGCTCTTGGGGAACTTTTGGGGCCCCCTAAACCGGTACTGAAGGCGACTACCGATAAACTCATCTTT,CALGELLGPPKPVLKATTDKLIF
NA,TRDD3,TRDJ1,TRDV1,TGTGCTCTTGGGCCCCCGGCGATCCTGGGTACTGGGGGAGGGTACACCGATAAACTCATCTTT,CALGPPAILGTGGGYTDKLIF
NA,TRDD3,TRDJ1,TRDV1,TGTGCTCTTGGGCACCATCACGTCCCAACTCTACTGGGGGATACGCCTCCCGATAAACTCATCTTT,CALGHHHVPTLLGDTPPDKLIF
few,NA,TRDJ1,TRDV1,TGTGCTCTTGGGAACTCCCCCCACACCGATAAACTCATCTTT,CALGNSPHTDKLIF
few,NA,TRDJ1,TRDV1,TGTGCTCTTGGGACGTTTCCCCGGGGGGTAACCGATAAACTCATCTTT,CALGTFPRGVTDKLIF
NA,NA,TRDJ1,TRDV1,TGTGCTCTTGGGGAACTTGGACTCGCGCCTCCGTACACCGATAAACTCATCTTT,CALGELGLAPPYTDKLIF
NA,TRDD3,TRDJ1,TRDV1,TGTGCTCTTGGCGAAGGTCGTACTGGGGGATCGGGAACCGATAAACTCATCTTT,CALGEGRTGGSGTDKLIF
few,NA,TRDJ1,TRDV1,TGTGCTCTTGGGGAACTGGCGAATCGAAGTGAGGAATACACCGATAAACTCATCTTT,CALGELANRSEEYTDKLIF